The present entry profiles one T cell receptor beta chain with its context. Its cognate antigen is unknown. The junction and the germline gene differ at one end; a read error may be behind it. This CDR3 is 14 amino acids long. Germline V gene data show CDR1 as MNHEY and CDR2 as SVGAGI. Profiled with immunoSEQ multiplex PCR; TCRdb holds only in-frame clones, not every one. This table holds about 34,000 clones, over 60% found once. The sample originates from a study of PD-1 blockade in classical Hodgkin lymphoma. Study-wide results and limits: CD8+ TCR diversity did not rise significantly by C4D1, unlike CD4+. Before treatment, TCR diversity in newly diagnosed patients was reportedly lower than in healthy donors. The causes of the repertoire differences, possibly disease activity or prior therapy, remain undefined.

Every one of the patients relapsed after autologous stem cell transplantation (brentuximab vedotin exposure was variable). The chain couples TRBV6-5 to TRBJ1-1; no firm D call. This specimen was peripheral blood mononuclear cells (PBMCs), taken before the second cycle of nivolumab. The clonotype comes from a human donor with classical Hodgkin lymphoma. The CDR3: CASSRLRGNTEASF. In DNA, the CDR3 is TGTGCCAGCAGTCGCCTACGCGGGAACACTGAAGCTTCCTTT.